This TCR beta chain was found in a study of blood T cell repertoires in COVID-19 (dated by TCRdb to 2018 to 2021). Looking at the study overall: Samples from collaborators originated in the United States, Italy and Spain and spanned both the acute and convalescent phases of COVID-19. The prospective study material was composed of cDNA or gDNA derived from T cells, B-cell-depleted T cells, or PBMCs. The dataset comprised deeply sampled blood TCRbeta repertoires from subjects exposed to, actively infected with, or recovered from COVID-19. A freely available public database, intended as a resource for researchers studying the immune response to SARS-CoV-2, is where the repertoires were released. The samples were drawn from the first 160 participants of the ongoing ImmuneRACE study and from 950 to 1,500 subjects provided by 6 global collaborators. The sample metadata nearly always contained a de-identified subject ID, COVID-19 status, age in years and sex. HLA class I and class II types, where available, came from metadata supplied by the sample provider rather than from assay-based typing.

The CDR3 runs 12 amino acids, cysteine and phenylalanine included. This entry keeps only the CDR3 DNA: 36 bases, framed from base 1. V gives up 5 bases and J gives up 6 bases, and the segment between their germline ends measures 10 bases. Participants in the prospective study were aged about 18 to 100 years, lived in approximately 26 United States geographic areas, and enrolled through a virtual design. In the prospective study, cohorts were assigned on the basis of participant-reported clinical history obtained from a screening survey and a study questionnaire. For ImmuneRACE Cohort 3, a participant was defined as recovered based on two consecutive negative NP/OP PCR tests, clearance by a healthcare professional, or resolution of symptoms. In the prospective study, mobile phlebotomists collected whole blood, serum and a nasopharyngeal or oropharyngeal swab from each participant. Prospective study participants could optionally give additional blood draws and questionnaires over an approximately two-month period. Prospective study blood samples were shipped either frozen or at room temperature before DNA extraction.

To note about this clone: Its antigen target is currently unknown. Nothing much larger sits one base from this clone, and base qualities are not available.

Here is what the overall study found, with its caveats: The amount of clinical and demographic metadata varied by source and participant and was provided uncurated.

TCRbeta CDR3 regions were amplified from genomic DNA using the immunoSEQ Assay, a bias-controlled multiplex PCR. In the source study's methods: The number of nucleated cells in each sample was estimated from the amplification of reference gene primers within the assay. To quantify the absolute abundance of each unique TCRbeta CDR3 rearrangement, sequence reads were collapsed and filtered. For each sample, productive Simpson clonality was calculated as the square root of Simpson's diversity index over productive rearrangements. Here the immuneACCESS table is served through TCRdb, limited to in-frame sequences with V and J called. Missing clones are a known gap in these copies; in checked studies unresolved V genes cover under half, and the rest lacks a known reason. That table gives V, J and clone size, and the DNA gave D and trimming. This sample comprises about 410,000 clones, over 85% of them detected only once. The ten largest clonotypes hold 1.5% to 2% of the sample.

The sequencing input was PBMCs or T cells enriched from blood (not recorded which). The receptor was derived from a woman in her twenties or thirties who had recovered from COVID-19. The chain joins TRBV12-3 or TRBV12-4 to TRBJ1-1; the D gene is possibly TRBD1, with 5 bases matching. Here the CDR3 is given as CASSRQGAEAFF. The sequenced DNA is TGTGCCAGCAGTCGGCAGGGCGCTGAAGCTTTCTTT.